This is a list of T cell receptor beta chains from one sample in a study of blood T cell repertoires in COVID-19. Profiled with immunoSEQ multiplex PCR; TCRdb holds only in-frame clones, not every one. Here the sample spans about 150,000 clones, around 85% being singletons. The sample comprised peripheral blood. These TCRs come from a woman in her 70s with acute or convalescent COVID-19. Each CDR3 is given with its conserved first and last residue. Each record gives: clone size, V gene, CDR3 length, J gene, D gene, CDR3 DNA, CDR3 protein. A D gene is named only where the DNA matches it firmly. Clone size, where shown, is once, few, many, or a class for clones that have expanded.

once,TRBV19,16,TRBJ1-5,.,TGTGCCAGTAGTATAGGGTCGGACTATAGCAATCAGCCCCAGCATTTT,CASSIGSDYSNQPQHF
.,TRBV5-1,16,TRBJ2-7,TRBD1,TGCGCCAGCAGCGTGTGGGGGGACAGGGGGAGCTACGAGCAGTACTTC,CASSVWGDRGSYEQYF
.,TRBV2,14,TRBJ2-5,.,TGTGCCAGCAGTGGCTGGCAGGGCCAAGAGACCCAGTACTTC,CASSGWQGQETQYF
.,TRBV20-1,11,TRBJ2-1,.,TGCAGTGCTACAATTTGGGCTGAGCAGTTCTTC,CSATIWAEQFF
.,TRBV19,14,TRBJ1-2,.,TGTGCCAGTAATCGAGGGGGTTGGAACTATGGCTACACCTTC,CASNRGGWNYGYTF
.,TRBV10-3,14,TRBJ1-1,.,TGTGCCATCAGTGAGTCTGAGGGACTGTATGAAGCTTTCTTT,CAISESEGLYEAFF
.,TRBV6-5,15,TRBJ1-4,.,TGTGCCAGCAGTTACTCGGGGGGGCCGAATGAAAAACTGTTTTTT,CASSYSGGPNEKLFF
.,TRBV24-1,17,TRBJ1-2,TRBD1,TGTGCCACCAGTGACTCCGGGACAGGGCCCATTAACTATGGCTACACCTTC,CATSDSGTGPINYGYTF
.,TRBV2,15,TRBJ1-5,TRBD1,TGTGCCAGCAGCGGGACAGGGTTCAGCAATCAGCCCCAGCATTTT,CASSGTGFSNQPQHF
.,TRBV4-1,18,TRBJ2-3,TRBD1,TGCGCCAGCAGCCGAAATACAGGGGGCAACACCTTCACAGATACGCAGTATTTT,CASSRNTGGNTFTDTQYF
.,TRBV6-6,13,TRBJ2-1,.,TGTGCCAGCAGGCCCCAGGCCCCGAATGAGCAGTTCTTC,CASRPQAPNEQFF
.,TRBV3-1/TRBV3-2,16,TRBJ2-4,TRBD1,TGTGCCAGCAGCCCGTCGTCAGACAGGGGGGCTGGCATTCAGTACTTC,CASSPSSDRGAGIQYF
few,TRBV29-1,14,TRBJ1-3,.,TGCAGCGTCACAGGACCCAGGCCTGGAAACACCATATATTTT,CSVTGPRPGNTIYF
.,TRBV16,15,TRBJ1-6,.,TGTGCCAGCAGCCAAAGGCTTGGGGCCTATTCACCCCTCCACTTT,CASSQRLGAYSPLHF
.,TRBV5-4,12,TRBJ1-2,.,TGTGCCAGCAGCTTGGTACCTGGCGGCTACACCTTC,CASSLVPGGYTF
.,TRBV19,13,TRBJ2-3,.,TGTGCCAGTAGTAAAATCGGCACAGATACGCAGTATTTT,CASSKIGTDTQYF
.,TRBV5-1,16,TRBJ1-1,TRBD1,TGCGCCAGCAGCTTGGTACGGACAGGGGATGCCACAGAAGCTTTCTTT,CASSLVRTGDATEAFF
.,TRBV7-2,15,TRBJ2-6,.,TGTGCCAGCAGCTTAGGGGGAGCTGGGGCCAACGTCCTGACTTTC,CASSLGGAGANVLTF
.,TRBV27,14,TRBJ1-4,TRBD1,TGTGCCAGCAGACGGACAGGGTTGGATGAAAAACTGTTTTTT,CASRRTGLDEKLFF
.,TRBV2,16,TRBJ2-4,TRBD2,TGTGCCAGCAGTCGGACTAGACCGGGGGCCAAAAACATTCAGTACTTC,CASSRTRPGAKNIQYF
few,TRBV11-2,13,TRBJ2-7,.,TGTGCCAGCAGCTTAGCAGGGATCGACGAGCAGTACTTC,CASSLAGIDEQYF
.,TRBV7-2,15,TRBJ2-1,TRBD2,TGTGCCAGCCGCCTCGGGACTAGCTTCTCCAATGAGCAGTTCTTC,CASRLGTSFSNEQFF
once,TRBV6-1,14,TRBJ1-2,.,TGTGCCAGCAGTGAACCCGGGAGCCAGGGTGGCTACACCTTC,CASSEPGSQGGYTF
.,TRBV27,17,TRBJ2-2,TRBD2,TGTGCCAGCAGCCCCGGGACTAGCGGGGCCAACACCGGGGAGCTGTTTTTT,CASSPGTSGANTGELFF